These 11 T cell receptor beta chains share one sample of origin, sequenced in a study of T cell repertoires in cytomegalovirus infection (dated by TCRdb to 2018 to 2020). Their antigen targets remain unknown. In light of the paper, this sample's treatment or condition label describes: in vitro stimulation with specific CMV peptide epitopes to enrich CMV-specific T cells. The listed sequencing device is Illumina HiSeq 1500. In TCRdb, the public reads were trimmed at Q25 with fastp and aligned with MiXCR, with productive beta chains retained. Every entry covers one CDR3 protein and lists the most common genes and DNA from its rows. The sample data list tens of thousands of distinct CDR3 sequences, and 20% to 25% of these were observed just once. Together, the top ten hold around 70% of the sample. Sample: CD8+ T cells from cultured PBMCs, taken from culture after CMV antigen stimulation. Source of these receptors: a human donor in good health (CMV status not recorded). Some clones in this sample may be carry-over from other donors' samples.

The chain links TRBV4-3 to TRBJ2-3, with D possibly being TRBD2 (6 bases). This CDR3 contains 16 residues. Germline assignment: CDR1 LGHNA and CDR2 YSLEER. V shed 0 bases and J shed 2 bases, with 12 bases lying between them. As DNA, the CDR3 is TGCGCCAGCAGCCAAGATTCAGGGACTTACACAGATACGCAGTATTTT. Translation gives CASSQDSGTYTDTQYF.

There are a few counts of this clonotype. The rearrangement links TRBV7-3 to TRBJ2-7, with TRBD1 matching 9 bases. The V gene's germline CDR1 is SGHTA and CDR2 FQGTGA. This CDR3 spans 15 amino acids. Trimming cost V 3 bases and J 3 bases; bases outside gene matches: 6. The CDR3 DNA reads TGTGCCAGCAGCTTCGCCGGGACAGGGAACTACGAGCAGTACTTC. Residues: CASSFAGTGNYEQYF.

This chain connects TRBV6-2 or TRBV6-3 to TRBJ1-4; D uncertain. The length of the CDR3 is 14 residues. V lost 6 bases and J lost 4, with 12 bases in between. The germline CDR1 and CDR2 sequences are MNHEY and SVGEGT. The CDR3 DNA reads as TGTGCCAGCAGGGCGGTTCGGCTTAATGAAAAACTGTTTTTT. This encodes CASRAVRLNEKLFF.

In its sample, this clonotype was seen a few times. The gene calls are TRBV6-1 and TRBJ2-2, with 7 positions matching TRBD1. J lost 1 base, V lost 4 bases, and 6 bases had no gene match. Germline V gives CDR1 MNHNS, CDR2 SASEGT. This CDR3 region has 16 residues. CDR3 DNA sequence: TGTGCCAGCAGTGTATTCCGGGACAGGAACACCGGGGAGCTGTTTTTT. Translated, it gives CASSVFRDRNTGELFF.

This clonotype was seen only a few times. This chain connects TRBV27 to TRBJ2-7; tentative D call: TRBD2 (5 bases). V was shortened by 8 bases and J by 6 bases, with 20 bases between the two germline ends. Germline lookup yields CDR1 MNHEY and CDR2 SMNVEV (reference sequence). CDR3 size: 14 residues. The CDR3 bases are TGTGCCAGCTCGCCGGACGGGAAGGGTCCCGAGCAGTACTTC. It translates to CASSPDGKGPEQYF.

This clonotype has only a few counts. The chain combines TRBV19 with TRBJ1-1, with D possibly TRBD1 on 6 matching bases. This CDR3 comprises 13 residues. With 6 bases removed from V and 6 bases from J, the gap between germline ends came to 14 bases. Germline CDR1 and CDR2: LNHDA and SQIVND (reference sequence). CDR3 in amino acids: CASSVNPGAEAFF. Written as DNA, the CDR3 is TGTGCCAGTAGCGTAAATCCAGGGGCTGAAGCTTTCTTT.

This clonotype appeared a few times. J is TRBJ2-3 and V is TRBV7-9; D remains ambiguous. This CDR3 region has 14 residues. Germline lookup yields CDR1 SEHNR and CDR2 FQNEAQ (reference sequence). Trimming stripped 5 bases from V and 2 bases from J, with 11 bases between. The DNA for the CDR3 is TGTGCCAGCAGCGCGGACGGAATCACAGATACGCAGTATTTT. This encodes CASSADGITDTQYF.

The V gene is TRBV7-9, the J gene TRBJ2-1; the D call may be TRBD1 or TRBD2 (5 bases each). Germline V gives CDR1 SEHNR, CDR2 FQNEAQ (reference sequence). The ends were cut back, 3 bases at V and 1 base at J, with 7 bases in the middle. The CDR3 extends over 14 amino acids. CDR3 coding DNA: TGTGCCAGCAGCTTCGAGGGGTCCTACAATGAGCAGTTCTTC. Protein: CASSFEGSYNEQFF.

The rearrangement uses TRBV15 and TRBJ2-1; the D is unclear. Trimming took 0 bases from V and 5 from J, leaving 5 bases between them. Germline CDR1 and CDR2: LNHNV and YYDKDF (reference sequence). The CDR3 is 13 residues long. This CDR3 reads CATSRERHNEQFF. For the CDR3, the DNA is TGTGCCACCAGCAGAGAAAGGCACAATGAGCAGTTCTTC.

There are a few counts of this clonotype. The CDR3 DNA sequence: TGTGCCAGCAGTTACTCCCCTGAGGGACAGCCCCAGCATTTT. Protein: CASSYSPEGQPQHF. This chain connects TRBV6-2 or TRBV6-3 to TRBJ1-5; D ambiguous. Trimming stripped 0 bases from V and 7 bases from J, with 10 bases between. Germline V gene lookup returns CDR1 MNHEY and CDR2 SVGEGT. The length of the CDR3 is 14 residues.

In its sample, this clonotype was seen a few times. V gene TRBV4-1 combines with J gene TRBJ2-7; TRBD2 aligns across 13 bases. CDR1 and CDR2 (germline): MGHRA, YSYEKL. V lost 5 bases, J lost 3 bases, and 7 bases stayed unmatched. The CDR3 length is 16 residues. The CDR3 nucleotides read TGCGCCAGCAGCTTTAGACTAGCGGGGGGCCTCTACGAGCAGTACTTC. Translated: CASSFRLAGGLYEQYF.